The present TCR beta chain was sequenced within a study of blood T cell repertoires in COVID-19. V lost 8 bases to trimming and J lost 2 bases, with 15 bases between them. The CDR3 contains 15 residues. Germline CDR1 MNHNY, CDR2 SVGAGI (reference sequence). Assay used: immunoSEQ multiplex PCR; TCRdb lists only in-frame clones, some missing. The sample lists about 270,000 clones, 86% occurring once. Specimen: peripheral blood. The rearrangement joins TRBV6-6 to TRBJ2-2, with a tentative D call TRBD2 (6 bases). This receptor was identified in a woman aged 65 to 85 with COVID-19, enrolled during active disease. CDR3 nucleotides: TGTGCCAGCGAACCGATGGGGGGTAACACCGGGGAGCTGTTTTTT. It codes for CASEPMGGNTGELFF.